The subject of this entry is one TCR beta chain. Which antigen it targets is not known. No base quality information exists; no much larger clone differs at one position. The data derive from a study of T cells in localized non-small cell lung cancer (TCRdb year 2020). Describing the broader study: The study examined T cell repertoires in a few hundred patients with early-stage NSCLC and compared tumors with uninvolved tumor-adjacent lungs. The mean age of the NSCLC patients was around 65 years, with about 130 men and around 110 women. The cohort comprised 200 to 300 treatment-naïve NSCLC patients with resected, localized lung tumors. Findings and caveats that apply to the study as a whole: Multi-region tumor sequencing was not performed, so intratumor heterogeneity could not be excluded. Longer overall survival was associated with higher blood T cell density, whereas shorter survival was associated with higher adjacent-lung clonality. Because the study design was exploratory, TCR variables were selected using unadjusted p-values without false-discovery rate correction. The highest T cell clonality was observed in uninvolved tumor-adjacent lung, where clonality exceeded that of tumor, suggesting that antigenic responses were more focused in uninvolved tumor-adjacent lung. Of the top 100 tumor clones, a median of 57 were detected in paired uninvolved adjacent lung; under 30 were also among that lung's top 100.

According to the germline V gene, CDR1 reads MGHRA and CDR2 reads YSYEKL. At the junction V is shortened by 1 base and J by 3 bases, with 16 bases in between. Including the terminal cysteine and phenylalanine, the CDR3 comprises 17 residues. Only the CDR3 DNA is retained, 51 bases long and in frame from the first base. At diagnosis, tumor, uninvolved tumor-adjacent lung and peripheral blood were collected and then preserved as a mix of FFPE and fresh-frozen material. For TCR repertoire profiling, the blood samples were analyzed as peripheral blood mononuclear cells. The immunoSEQ Assay was used to sequence TCR beta CDR3 regions from DNA. The published analysis was carried out like this. T cell density was computed as TCR beta template counts normalized to usable DNA estimated by amplifying housekeeping genes. The preseqR package was used to estimate richness by extrapolating to 400,000 templates for PBMC samples and to 120,000 templates for tissue samples. Clonality was calculated as one minus Pielou's evenness. Differential abundance testing on productive amino-acid clonotypes, with a minimum total count of 5 and an alpha of 0.1, was used to identify tissue-enriched TCRs. Repertoire overlap between compartments was quantified with the Jaccard Index and Morisita Overlap Index. GLIPH grouped TCR beta CDR3s together with public tetramer-defined viral CDR3s, and a viral motif had to include at least three viral sequences and also show V-gene enrichment. The source is immuneACCESS, and TCRdb retained only in-frame sequences with V and J called. Part of the clones is not carried over; for the studies checked, unresolved V genes explain less than half of this, and the remainder is unexplained. V and J calls plus clone size are reproduced from that table; the DNA served to infer D and trimming. The sample has just under 30,000 clones on record, 80% to 90% of them singletons. The ten largest make up around a tenth of the sample.

The receptor chain draws on TRBV4-1 and TRBJ1-3, with the D gene uncertain. This receptor was identified in a woman aged 35 to 70 with stage I lung adenocarcinoma. The material sequenced was peripheral blood, taken before any cancer treatment. The encoded CDR3 is CASSQGEGSRVGNTIYF. The nucleotide sequence reads TGCGCCAGCAGCCAAGGGGAAGGGTCGAGGGTTGGAAACACCATATATTTT.